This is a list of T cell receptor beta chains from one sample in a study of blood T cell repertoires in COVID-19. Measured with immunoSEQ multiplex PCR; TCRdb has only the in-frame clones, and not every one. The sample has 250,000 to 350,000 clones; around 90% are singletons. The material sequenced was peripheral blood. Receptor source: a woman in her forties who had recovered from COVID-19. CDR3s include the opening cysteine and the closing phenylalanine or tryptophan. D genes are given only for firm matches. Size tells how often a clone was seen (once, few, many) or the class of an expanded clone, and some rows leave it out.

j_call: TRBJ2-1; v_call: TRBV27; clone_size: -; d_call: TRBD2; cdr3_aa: CASSEAGGTYNEQFF; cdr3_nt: TGTGCCAGCAGCGAAGCGGGAGGGACCTACAATGAGCAGTTCTTC
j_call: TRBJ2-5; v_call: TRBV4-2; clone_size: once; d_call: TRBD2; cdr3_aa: CASSQGDSGSPETQYF; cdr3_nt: TGTGCCAGCAGCCAAGGGGATAGCGGGAGCCCAGAGACCCAGTACTTC
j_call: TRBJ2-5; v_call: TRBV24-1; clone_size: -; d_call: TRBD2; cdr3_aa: CATSGLTGGPRETQYF; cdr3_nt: TGTGCCACCAGTGGCCTAACGGGAGGGCCGAGAGAGACCCAGTACTTC
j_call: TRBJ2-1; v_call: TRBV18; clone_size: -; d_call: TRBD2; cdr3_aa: CASSPRTSGDNEQFF; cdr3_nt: TGTGCCAGCTCACCCAGGACTAGCGGGGACAATGAGCAGTTCTTC
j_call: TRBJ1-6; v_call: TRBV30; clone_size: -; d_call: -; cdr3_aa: CAWSVQVNSPLHF; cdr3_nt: TGTGCCTGGAGTGTTCAGGTTAATTCACCCCTCCACTTT
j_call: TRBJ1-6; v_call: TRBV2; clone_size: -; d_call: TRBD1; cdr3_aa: CASRGTGSFSPLHF; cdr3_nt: TGTGCCAGCAGAGGGACAGGGAGCTTTTCACCCCTCCACTTT
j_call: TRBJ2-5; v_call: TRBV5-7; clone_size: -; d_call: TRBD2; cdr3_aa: CASSPTSGAQETQYF; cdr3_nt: TGTGCCAGCAGCCCCACTAGCGGGGCGCAAGAGACCCAGTACTTC
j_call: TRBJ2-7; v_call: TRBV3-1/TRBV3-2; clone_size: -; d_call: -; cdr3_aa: CASSQGGGGGYEQYF; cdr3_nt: TGTGCCAGCAGCCAAGGGGGGGGCGGAGGCTACGAGCAGTACTTC
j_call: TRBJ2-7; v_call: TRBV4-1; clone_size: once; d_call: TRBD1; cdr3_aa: CASSPRDSAYEQYF; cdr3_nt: TGCGCCAGCAGCCCCCGGGACAGTGCCTACGAGCAGTACTTC
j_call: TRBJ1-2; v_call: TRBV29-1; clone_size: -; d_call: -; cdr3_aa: CSVGGGGYGYTF; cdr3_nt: TGCAGCGTTGGGGGAGGGGGCTATGGCTACACCTTC
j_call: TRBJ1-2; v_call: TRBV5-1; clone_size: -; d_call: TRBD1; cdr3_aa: CASSADRAGYGYTF; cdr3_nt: TGCGCCAGCAGCGCGGACAGGGCCGGCTATGGCTACACCTTC
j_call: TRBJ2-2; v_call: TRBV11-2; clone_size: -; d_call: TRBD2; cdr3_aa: CASNAGEFDTGELFF; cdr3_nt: TGTGCCAGCAACGCGGGAGAGTTTGACACCGGGGAGCTGTTTTTT
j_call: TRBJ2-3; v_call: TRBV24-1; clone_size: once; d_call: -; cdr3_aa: CAVGGESTDTQYF; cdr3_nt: TGTGCCGTAGGGGGGGAAAGCACAGATACGCAGTATTTT
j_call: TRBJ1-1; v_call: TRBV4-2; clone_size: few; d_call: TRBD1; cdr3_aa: CASSWDRGGTEAFF; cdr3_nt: TGTGCCAGCAGCTGGGACAGGGGTGGTACTGAAGCTTTCTTT